This T cell receptor (beta chain) was observed in a study of PD-L1 blockade in urothelial cancer (dated 2017 in TCRdb). For the study in its entirety: Every patient began therapy in about 2014 and was given atezolizumab 1,200 mg intravenously every 3 weeks. The study, an exploratory multi-omic analysis, examined somatic, immune and clinical correlates of response to PD-L1 blockade with atezolizumab in urothelial cancer. Pretreatment tumor samples, along with matched peripheral blood serially collected before and after atezolizumab treatment, were subjected to TCR sequencing. Durable clinical benefit was achieved by nine patients and was not achieved by 20 patients. Durable clinical benefit was defined as a progression-free survival longer than 6 months, and TCR features were additionally tested against progression-free survival and overall survival. Patients had an ECOG performance status of 0 or 1 and had received between 0 and 3 prior chemotherapy regimens. In the same patients, whole exome sequencing and RNA sequencing of pretreatment tumors were performed in addition to TCR sequencing. Blood samples gave a median of around 130,000 T cells and 83,000 or so unique TCRs, with a median clonality of roughly 0.081. Blood samples were analyzed 3 weeks after the start of treatment (second dose) and 6 weeks after the start of treatment. About nine tenths of the roughly 29 patients were identified as males with urothelial cancer of bladder origin, and a prior smoking history was reported by 18 of 29 patients. Some 30 patients had pretreatment blood TCR-seq, about 25 had at least one posttreatment blood collection, and about 25 had tumor TCR-seq.

General findings and caveats noted by the study authors: At 3 weeks after the start of treatment, tumor-associated TCR clones in peripheral blood had expanded more in patients with durable benefit (n ≈ 22, p = 0.022). Small sample size (n ≈ 30) and many exploratory analyses mean the results are intended to be hypothesis-generating. A pretreatment peripheral blood TCR clonality below the median was linked to improved progression-free and overall survival.

This clone has just a few counts. This receptor's antigen is unknown. Nothing much larger sits one base from this clone, and base qualities are not available. Via the germline V gene (reference sequence), CDR1 is LNHDA and CDR2 SQIVND. Counted from cysteine to phenylalanine, this CDR3 has 15 amino acids. The kept DNA is CDR3 alone, 45 bases in frame from the first base. V loses 6 bases of germline sequence and J loses 4 bases, and the interval between the two ends is 18 bases. The sample's time point label, in plain terms: pretreatment peripheral blood. A cohort of 25 to 30 patients with locally advanced or metastatic urothelial carcinoma, treated at Memorial Sloan Kettering on a trial protocol, was included. Peripheral blood mononuclear cells were collected pretreatment and during treatment, at between 1 and 8 total time points per patient. The Qiagen DNeasy Blood extraction kit was used to purify genomic DNA from total PBMCs and tumor samples. Collected pretreatment and during treatment, PBMCs were isolated and stored as previously described.

Each PCR received spiked-in synthetic TCR analog templates so that absolute template abundance could be estimated from read counts. The immunoSEQ assay was used to amplify TCRbeta CDR3 regions from genomic DNA with bias-controlled V and J gene primers. Sequencing of rearranged TCRbeta segments was done at approximately 20X coverage. In the authors' own workflow: Sequencing errors were corrected by clustering, and CDR3s were annotated against IMGT so that V, D and J genes could be assigned. Downstream analyses used only productive TCRbeta rearrangements and left out out-of-frame or stop-codon sequences. To compute clonality, Shannon entropy was normalized by the log of the number of unique productive sequences and then subtracted from one. Fisher's exact test with Benjamini-Hochberg correction, using a cutoff of adjusted p below 0.01, was how clones that differed between time points or between blood and tumor were identified. In TCRdb, the immuneACCESS table is reduced to in-frame sequences with V and J assigned. These tables do not hold every clone; where another copy was compared, an unresolved V gene accounts for under half, and the others remain unexplained. V and J calls and clone size follow that table, whereas D and trimming were derived from the DNA. This sample comprises approximately 90,000 clones, 90% of them detected only once. The top ten clones comprise 1.6% of the sample.

The chain couples TRBV19 to TRBJ1-2; the D gene identity is not certain. This TCR was recovered from a man aged 60 to 69 with urothelial cancer. Source: PBMCs, taken around atezolizumab (anti-PD-L1) treatment. For the CDR3, the sequence is CASRPSRRTGYGYTF. The base sequence is TGTGCCAGTAGGCCCTCCCGAAGGACTGGCTATGGCTACACCTTC.